This is a list of T cell receptor beta chains from one sample in a study of cytomegalovirus exposure and HLA in healthy donors. Generated by immunoSEQ multiplex PCR, the TCRdb table keeps only in-frame clones and is missing some. The sample lists around 120,000 clones; around 60% were seen once. Input material: PBMCs. These receptors originate from a middle-aged man in good health and CMV-seropositive. The CDR3 runs from the conserved cysteine through the conserved F or W. The D gene is left open where the match is weak. Some rows have no size entry. The others give once, few or many, or a class for an expanded clone.

TRBV28	.	TRBJ1-2	TRBD1	CASTATGDYGYTF	TGTGCCAGCACTGCGACAGGGGACTATGGCTACACCTTC
TRBV11-2	.	TRBJ2-7	TRBD2	CASRPLAGAAYEQYF	TGTGCCAGCAGACCACTAGCGGGAGCCGCCTACGAGCAGTACTTC
TRBV10-3	.	TRBJ2-7	.	CAISGQDSSYEQYF	TGTGCCATCAGTGGACAGGACAGCTCCTACGAGCAGTACTTC
TRBV7-9	.	TRBJ2-7	.	CSSSSGSYEQYF	TGTTCCAGCAGCTCGGGCTCCTACGAGCAGTACTTC
TRBV7-9	once	TRBJ1-1	TRBD1	CASSEYRDRGPEGTEAFF	TGTGCCAGCAGCGAATACCGGGACAGGGGGCCCGAGGGAACTGAAGCTTTCTTT
TRBV13	.	TRBJ2-7	TRBD1	CASSSTGNYEQYF	TGTGCCAGCAGCTCGACAGGGAACTACGAGCAGTACTTC
TRBV13	.	TRBJ2-2	.	CASSFQGRTGELFF	TGTGCCAGCAGCTTTCAGGGGCGCACCGGGGAGCTGTTTTTT
TRBV18	.	TRBJ1-1	.	CASSPGQNTEAFF	TGTGCCAGCTCACCGGGACAGAACACTGAAGCTTTCTTT
TRBV6-5	.	TRBJ1-2	.	CASSYSGQGDDYGYTF	TGTGCCAGCAGTTACTCCGGCCAGGGCGATGATTATGGCTACACCTTC
TRBV4-1	.	TRBJ2-1	TRBD2	CASSHTPGGGSGEQFF	TGCGCCAGCAGCCACACACCGGGGGGGGGCAGTGGGGAGCAGTTCTTC
TRBV2	few	TRBJ2-7	TRBD2	CASSTPTSGFSYEQYF	TGTGCCAGCAGCACACCTACTAGCGGGTTCTCCTACGAGCAGTACTTC
TRBV5-1	.	TRBJ2-7	TRBD1	CASRRDSGTYEQYF	TGCGCCAGCAGGAGGGACAGTGGAACCTACGAGCAGTACTTC
TRBV6-1	.	TRBJ1-1	.	CASSEGPAGLGNTEAFF	TGTGCCAGCAGTGAAGGGCCCGCAGGGCTGGGGAACACTGAAGCTTTCTTT
TRBV7-9	.	TRBJ2-5	TRBD1	CASSHRRTGDRETQYF	TGTGCCAGCAGCCATAGGCGGACAGGGGATAGGGAGACCCAGTACTTC
TRBV10-3	few	TRBJ2-7	.	CAISGGEISYEQYF	TGTGCCATCAGTGGGGGAGAGATATCCTACGAGCAGTACTTC
TRBV10-1	few	TRBJ2-2	TRBD2	CASSERSGGLAGIGELFF	TGCGCCAGCAGTGAGAGGTCAGGAGGACTAGCGGGAATCGGGGAGCTGTTTTTT
TRBV18	.	TRBJ1-2	TRBD1	CASSLGQANYGYTF	TGTGCCAGCTCACTAGGACAGGCTAACTATGGCTACACCTTC
TRBV28	.	TRBJ2-1	TRBD2	CASSLYGTSGSDSSYNEQFF	TGTGCCAGCAGTTTATACGGGACTAGCGGGAGTGATAGCTCCTACAATGAGCAGTTCTTC
TRBV10-3	few	TRBJ2-7	.	CAIREGAWSYEQYF	TGTGCCATCAGGGAGGGGGCATGGTCCTACGAGCAGTACTTC
TRBV29-1	.	TRBJ2-7	TRBD1	CSVEARQGAYEQYF	TGCAGCGTTGAGGCCCGACAGGGGGCCTACGAGCAGTACTTC
TRBV5-1	.	TRBJ2-7	.	CASSVKGDQAYEQYF	TGCGCCAGCAGCGTGAAGGGGGATCAGGCCTACGAGCAGTACTTC
TRBV28	.	TRBJ2-3	.	CASSSPSTDTQYF	TGTGCCAGCAGTTCCCCCTCCACAGATACGCAGTATTTT
TRBV7-9	.	TRBJ2-3	TRBD2	CASGSGGPTDTQYF	TGTGCCAGCGGTAGCGGGGGCCCCACAGATACGCAGTATTTT
TRBV11-2	.	TRBJ2-3	TRBD2	CASSLHRGGRVSTDTQYF	TGTGCCAGCAGCTTACACCGGGGGGGTAGGGTAAGCACAGATACGCAGTATTTT
TRBV10-3	.	TRBJ2-7	TRBD2	CAISDFISSGERGEQYF	TGTGCCATCAGTGACTTCATTTCTAGCGGGGAGCGGGGTGAGCAGTACTTC
TRBV28	.	TRBJ2-1	TRBD2	CASSLPPSGAGNEQFF	TGTGCCAGCAGCCTCCCCCCCAGCGGAGCGGGAAATGAGCAGTTCTTC